A single sample gave rise to the 28 T cell receptor beta chains below, sequenced in a study of CD8 T cells in ankylosing spondylitis. TCRdb used MiXCR to reprocess the 5' RACE reads, holding one entry per CDR3 protein. The sample contains some 130,000 distinct CDR3 sequences, around 6.6% of which appear only once. The source material was blood, either unsorted or a sorted T cell fraction (not recorded which). All receptors come from a female donor with ankylosing spondylitis or in good health (not recorded which).

The genes are TRBV7-9 and TRBJ2-7; TRBD1 or TRBD2 may be the D gene (5 bases each). Germline values: CDR1 SEHNR, CDR2 FQNEAQ (reference sequence). V lost 5 bases, J lost 0 bases, and 11 bases lay in between. CDR3 length: 14 residues. The CDR3 loop reads CASSPRDLSYEQYF. As DNA, the CDR3 is TGTGCCAGCAGCCCCAGGGACCTCTCCTACGAGCAGTACTTC.

The sample holds many counts of this clonotype. The chain is built from TRBV20-1 and TRBJ1-2, with D uncertain. Germline CDR1 is DFQATT and CDR2 is SNEGSKA (reference sequence). Trimming shortened V by 4 bases and J by 7 bases, and 10 bases separated the two germline ends. The CDR3 sequence is 11 residues long. This chain's CDR3 is CSAIPLIGYTF. Written as DNA, the CDR3 is TGCAGTGCTATTCCCTTAATTGGCTACACCTTC.

As to this clonotype: One base away lies a much larger clone, so this may be a sequencing read error. The chain carries TRBV7-9 and TRBJ1-3; the D is unclear. CDR3 length: 14 residues. V was pared by 7 bases and J by 4 bases, with 14 bases between. CDR1 SEHNR and CDR2 FQNEAQ come from the germline V gene (reference sequence). Here the CDR3 DNA reads TGTGCCAGCATCGCTGGAGCTCTCGGAAACACCATATATTTT. It specifies CASIAGALGNTIYF.

This clonotype was counted many times. The chain combines TRBV6-2 or TRBV6-3 with TRBJ1-3; weak D call: TRBD1 (5 bases). V lost 2 bases and J lost 4, with 9 bases in between. Germline CDR1 and CDR2: MNHEY and SVGEGT. This CDR3 spans 14 amino acids. CDR3 nucleotides: TGTGCCAGCAGTTACGGAGGGGCGGGAAACACCATATATTTT. This translates into CASSYGGAGNTIYF.

In this sample, this clonotype turned up many times. The gene calls are TRBV28 and TRBJ2-2; D perhaps matches TRBD1 (5 bases). The V end lost 2 bases, the J end lost 3 bases, and 10 bases lay between the germline ends. CDR3 length: 15 amino acids. Germline values: CDR1 MDHEN, CDR2 SYDVKM. CDR3 DNA sequence: TGTGCCAGCAGTTTAACAGGACCCCACACCGGGGAGCTGTTTTTT. Residues: CASSLTGPHTGELFF. Looking up the rest from reference TRBV28 and TRBJ2-2 gives the full variable domain: DVKVTQSSRYLVKRTGEKVFLECVQDMDHENMFWYRQDPGLGLRLIYFSYDVKMKEKGDIPEGYSVSREKKERFSLILESASTNQTSMYLCASSLTGPHTGELFFGEGSRLTVL.

This clonotype was recorded at least ten times. V usage is TRBV27 and J usage is TRBJ1-6, with D uncertain. The CDR3 covers 12 residues. Trimming took 5 bases from V and 4 from J, leaving 3 bases between them. The germline CDR1 and CDR2 sequences are MNHEY and SMNVEV (reference sequence). The CDR3 spells CASSPYNSPLHF. DNA of the CDR3: TGTGCCAGCAGTCCTTATAATTCACCCCTCCACTTT.

This clonotype was observed at least ten times. The J gene is TRBJ1-2, the V gene TRBV27; tentatively, D is TRBD1 (5 bases). CDR1 is MNHEY, CDR2 SMNVEV, per germline (reference sequence). CDR3 length: 17 amino acids. V was clipped by 10 bases and J by 2 bases, with 26 bases between them. CDR3 DNA: TGTGCCACACTTCCGCCCCCCGGGACGGGGCTGAACTATGGCTACACCTTC. Translating it yields CATLPPPGTGLNYGYTF.

Many counts were recorded for this clonotype. The chain couples TRBV20-1 to TRBJ2-7, with TRBD2 as a possible D gene (6 bases). The germline V gene has CDR1 DFQATT and CDR2 SNEGSKA (reference sequence). There are 14 residues in the CDR3. V lost 5 bases to trimming and J lost 0 bases, with 14 bases between them. CDR3 amino acids: CSAVRDSSSYEQYF. In nucleotides, the CDR3 is TGCAGTGCTGTCCGGGACTCTTCCTCCTACGAGCAGTACTTC.

This clonotype was found many times. This sequence joins TRBV20-1 and TRBJ1-6; D is possibly TRBD1 (5 bases). V was trimmed by 6 bases and J by 8 bases, leaving 17 bases between them. This CDR3 has 14 amino acids. The V gene's germline CDR1 is DFQATT and CDR2 SNEGSKA (reference sequence). The CDR3 loop is CSAEGTITDSPLHF. CDR3 coding DNA: TGCAGTGCGGAAGGGACTATAACTGATTCACCCCTCCACTTT.

This clonotype was counted many times. The CDR3 here is CASSTGTGVFRHSPLHF. The CDR3 DNA sequence: TGTGCCAGCAGTACAGGGACAGGGGTTTTTCGTCATTCACCCCTCCACTTT. The chain joins TRBV6-1 to TRBJ1-6; 10 nucleotides match TRBD1. Unmatched junction bases numbered 12, after V lost 5 bases and J lost 8 bases. Per germline, CDR1 MNHNS and CDR2 SASEGT. The CDR3 consists of 17 residues.

This clonotype was detected ten times or more. This rearrangement joins TRBV28 to TRBJ1-1; 11 bases align to TRBD1. The CDR3 runs 15 residues. CDR1 is MDHEN, CDR2 SYDVKM, per germline. Trimming took 8 bases from V and 3 from J; bases not matched to a gene: 8. The CDR3 reads CASGTGTGGYTEAFF. The CDR3, as DNA: TGTGCCAGCGGAACCGGGACAGGGGGATACACTGAAGCTTTCTTT.

At least ten counts were recorded for this clonotype. J is TRBJ1-4 and V is TRBV7-2, with D unclear. V was trimmed by 6 bases and J by 4 bases, leaving 15 bases between them. The germline V gene has CDR1 SGHTA and CDR2 FQGNSA. CDR3 size: 15 residues. Here the CDR3 reads CASSPQSALNEKLFF. DNA for the CDR3: TGTGCCAGCAGTCCTCAATCGGCCCTTAATGAAAAACTGTTTTTT. Based on the CDR3 plus reference TRBV7-2 and TRBJ1-4, the full variable domain is GAGVSQSPSNKVTEKGKDVELRCDPISGHTALYWYRQSLGQGLEFLIYFQGNSAPDKSGLPSDRFSAERTGGSVSTLTIQRTQQEDSAVYLCASSPQSALNEKLFFGSGTQLSVL.

This clonotype was observed at least ten times. One junction end disagrees with the germline gene, perhaps due to a read error. The rearrangement links TRBV6-1 to TRBJ1-1; D call uncertain. The CDR3 covers 16 residues. The germline V gene encodes CDR1 MNHNS and CDR2 SASEGT. The CDR3 sequence is CASSEARLPANTEAFF. CDR3 DNA sequence: TGTGCCAGCAGCGAAGCGCGTTTACCGGCGAACACTGAAGCTTTCTTT.

This clonotype was observed at least ten times. The chain uses TRBV27 and TRBJ1-2, with D possibly TRBD1 on 5 matching bases. There are 14 residues in the CDR3. V was trimmed by 0 bases and J by 6 bases, leaving 11 bases between them. Germline values: CDR1 MNHEY, CDR2 SMNVEV (reference sequence). The CDR3 DNA reads TGTGCCAGCAGTTTATCTCTCAGGGAGAATGGCTACACCTTC. Residues: CASSLSLRENGYTF.

This clonotype was seen many times. The rearrangement uses TRBV9 and TRBJ2-7; D might be TRBD1 (5 bases). The CDR3 runs to 15 residues. Germline loops: CDR1 SGDLS, CDR2 YYNGEE. Trimming took off 0 bases at V and 0 bases at J, with 10 bases between the two ends. The CDR3 here is CASSVAIGASYEQYF. The CDR3 nucleotides are TGTGCCAGCAGCGTAGCTATTGGGGCCTCCTACGAGCAGTACTTC.

This clonotype was found many times. The chain links TRBV6-1 to TRBJ1-2; D remains ambiguous. The CDR3 is 12 residues long. V lost 0 bases, J lost 9 bases, and 8 bases lay in between. Per germline, CDR1 MNHNS and CDR2 SASEGT. The DNA of the CDR3 is TGTGCCAGCAGTGAAGCAGCATCCAGCTACACCTTC. It translates to CASSEAASSYTF.

This clonotype was found many times. The chain combines TRBV28 with TRBJ1-2; TRBD1 is a possible D gene (5 bases). V was shortened by 8 bases and J by 5 bases, with 9 bases between the two germline ends. This CDR3 region has 11 residues. Germline V gives CDR1 MDHEN, CDR2 SYDVKM. The CDR3 sequence is CASGGQYGYTF. The CDR3 region has the DNA TGTGCCAGCGGTGGACAATATGGCTACACCTTC.

This clonotype showed up many times. An end of the junction differs from the germline gene, which may be a read error. This sequence joins TRBV7-9 and TRBJ1-2, with a possible D match to TRBD1 (6 bases). Germline loops: CDR1 SEHNR, CDR2 FQNEAQ (reference sequence). This CDR3 has 11 residues. The CDR3 region has the DNA TGTGCCAGCCGGATCGTGGACAGCCCCTTCTTC. Amino acid sequence: CASRIVDSPFF.

This clonotype has a count of ten or more. This sequence joins TRBV7-2 and TRBJ1-1, with TRBD1 as a possible D gene (5 bases). The CDR3 runs 14 residues. The V gene's germline CDR1 is SGHTA and CDR2 FQGNSA. With 5 bases removed from V and 5 bases from J, the gap between germline ends came to 15 bases. Here the CDR3 DNA reads TGTGCCAGCAGCCTATTGCAGAAGGGGACTGAAGCTTTCTTT. It codes for CASSLLQKGTEAFF.

The chain joins TRBV30 to TRBJ2-2; 8 bases agree with TRBD1. The germline gives CDR1 GTSNPN, CDR2 SVGIG (reference sequence). This CDR3 has 14 residues. Trimming removed 5 bases from V and 2 bases from J; junction bases left unmatched: 4. CDR3 residues: CAWDRGRNTGELFF. DNA for the CDR3: TGTGCCTGGGACAGGGGCCGTAACACCGGGGAGCTGTTTTTT.

This clonotype was detected ten times or more. The V gene is TRBV12-3 or TRBV12-4, the J gene TRBJ2-2; 14 bases line up with TRBD2. Unmatched junction bases numbered 4, after V lost 6 bases and J lost 1 base. The CDR3 runs 17 residues. CDR3 loop: CASRRTSGGLNTGELFF. The CDR3 DNA reads as TGTGCCAGCAGGCGGACTAGCGGGGGGCTGAACACCGGGGAGCTGTTTTTT.

This clonotype was found many times. The J gene is TRBJ2-7, the V gene TRBV20-1; D may correspond to TRBD1 or TRBD2 (5 bases each). V gave up 7 bases and J gave up 7 bases, with 14 bases separating them. Germline CDR1 reads DFQATT; CDR2 reads SNEGSKA (reference sequence). The CDR3 is made up of 11 amino acids. DNA for the CDR3: TGCAGTGGCCTGGGGGATCGGGAGCAGTACTTC. Protein product: CSGLGDREQYF.

There are many counts of this clonotype. The chain employs TRBV4-2 and TRBJ1-1; 8 bases line up with TRBD1. V was clipped by 0 bases and J by 3 bases; unmatched bases: 12. The CDR3 spans 18 residues. Looked up from germline, CDR1 is LGHNA and CDR2 is YNFKEQ. The CDR3 DNA reads TGTGCCAGCAGCCAAGATAGTCGGGCGTACAGGGGGGACACTGAAGCTTTCTTT. Translated: CASSQDSRAYRGDTEAFF.

In this sample, this clonotype turned up many times. The rearrangement uses TRBV7-9 and TRBJ1-1, with TRBD1 identical over 9 bases. Germline CDR1 and CDR2: SEHNR and FQNEAQ (reference sequence). The CDR3 has 14 amino acids. V lost 8 bases and J lost 3; bases outside the gene matches: 7. CDR3 sequence: CASLTGGPYTEAFF. The CDR3 nucleotides are TGTGCCAGCTTGACAGGGGGTCCCTACACTGAAGCTTTCTTT.

V gene TRBV20-1 combines with J gene TRBJ2-6; possibly TRBD1 for D (6 bases). The CDR3 sequence is 16 residues long. V was pared by 0 bases and J by 3 bases, with 12 bases between. Germline CDR1 and CDR2: DFQATT and SNEGSKA (reference sequence). CDR3 residues: CSARDETGGGANVLTF. The CDR3 nucleotides read TGCAGTGCTAGAGACGAGACAGGCGGTGGGGCCAACGTCCTGACTTTC.

J is TRBJ1-1 and V is TRBV5-6; D remains ambiguous. Germline CDR1 reads SGHDT; CDR2 reads YYEEEE. The V gene lost 2 bases and the J gene lost 2 bases, with 16 bases spanning the gap. The CDR3 is 16 amino acids. The DNA for the CDR3 is TGTGCCAGCAGCTTTTATCAGTTGGAGATAAACACTGAAGCTTTCTTT. The encoded protein is CASSFYQLEINTEAFF. The whole variable domain, remainder taken from reference TRBV5-6 and TRBJ1-1, is DAGVTQSPTHLIKTRGQQVTLRCSPKSGHDTVSWYQQALGQGPQFIFQYYEEEERQRGNFPDRFSGHQFPNYSSELNVNALLLGDSALYLCASSFYQLEINTEAFFGQGTRLTVV.

The sample holds a few counts of this clonotype. The chain is built from TRBV11-2 and TRBJ2-1; 11 bases are shared with TRBD2. Germline assignment: CDR1 SGHAT and CDR2 FQNNGV. Trimming took 6 bases from V and 7 from J; bases not matched to a gene: 8. This CDR3 contains 15 residues. The CDR3 DNA is TGTGCCAGCAGACCTAGCGGGGGGCTGGGGAATGAGCAGTTCTTC. It translates to CASRPSGGLGNEQFF.

This clonotype was observed many times. The rearrangement links TRBV29-1 to TRBJ1-2; 7 bases are a match to TRBD1. The V and J ends lost 4 bases and 4 bases, in that order; junction bases with no gene match: 6. This CDR3 is built from 13 residues. The germline V gene has CDR1 SQVTM and CDR2 ANQGSEA. This CDR3 reads CSVGRWDSYGYTF. The CDR3 coding sequence is TGCAGCGTTGGGCGGTGGGACAGCTATGGCTACACCTTC.